This T cell receptor beta chain originates from a study of blood T cell repertoires in COVID-19. Study context: Acute-phase and convalescent COVID-19 samples originated in the United States, Italy and Spain. The cDNA or gDNA used as material had been derived from T cells, B-cell-depleted T cells, or PBMCs.

Original data processing: The authors estimated nucleated cell counts from reference gene primer amplification. Sequencing used immunoSEQ multiplex PCR; TCRdb keeps in-frame clones, though not all of them. D and trimming come from the DNA, and the V and J calls and clone size come from that table. Here the sample spans about 320,000 clones, approximately 85% being singletons. The CDR3 contains 12 residues. Germline CDR1 is MNHEY and CDR2 is SMNVEV (reference sequence). V lost 2 bases and J lost 5, with 4 bases in between. This TCR was recovered from a human donor in a cohort sampled during active COVID-19. The V gene is TRBV27, the J gene TRBJ2-1; D gene uncertain. Sequenced sample: peripheral blood. CDR3 sequence reads: CASSLPNNEQFF. The CDR3 bases are TGTGCCAGCAGTTTACCTAACAATGAGCAGTTCTTC.